This TCR beta chain came from a study of blood T cell repertoires in COVID-19. Study background: Acute and convalescent COVID-19 specimens originated in the United States, Italy and Spain. T cells, B-cell-depleted T cells, or PBMCs provided the cDNA or gDNA that served as material.

As processed by the authors: Amplified reference gene primers provided the basis for estimating nucleated cell counts. The repertoire was sequenced with immunoSEQ multiplex PCR; TCRdb's copy has only in-frame clones and lacks some. From that table come the V and J calls and clone size; the DNA was used to work out D and trimming. The sample has about 39,000 clones, approximately 91% seen once. The germline V gene encodes CDR1 SGHNT and CDR2 YYREEE (reference sequence). The CDR3 length is 13 residues. Trimming removed 2 bases at V and 2 bases at J, with 7 bases between. The sequence came from a man aged 45 to 65 with active COVID-19. The source material was peripheral blood. The rearrangement uses TRBV5-4 and TRBJ2-5; D is possibly TRBD1 (5 bases). CDR3: CASSLDRQETQYF. CDR3 bases: TGTGCCAGCAGCTTAGACAGACAAGAGACCCAGTACTTC.